The clone carrying this T cell receptor (beta chain) was seen only a few times. Its antigen is unknown. This entry comes from a study of blood T cells in healthy people across ages. Germline CDR1 SGHAT, CDR2 FQDESV (reference sequence). The CDR3 runs 14 residues. V dropped 6 bases and J dropped 3 bases, with 14 bases sitting between them. A sample-barcoded 5' primer and a J-beta primer mix were used in a second PCR of roughly 6 to 12 cycles. Each CDR3 protein gets one entry after TCRdb re-called the 5' RACE reads with MiXCR. This table holds 650,000 to 800,000 distinct CDR3 sequences, roughly 44% found once. General study findings and limits: Versus aged donors, long-lived donors had higher diversity and more naive CD4+ cells. Because donor CMV status was unknown, expanded clonotype changes were possibly confounded.

Specimen: blood. This clonotype was obtained from a man aged 55 to 70 in good health. The rearrangement uses TRBV11-1 and TRBJ2-5; D is ambiguous. The DNA of the CDR3 is TGTGCCAGCAGGTTAAGGGCCGGAAAAGAGACCCAGTACTTC. Translating it yields CASRLRAGKETQYF.